This record covers a single T cell receptor beta chain. Its antigen remains unknown. One end of the junction is discordant with germline, which a read error may explain. This entry is derived from a study of shared clonotypes between healthy human individuals. For the study at large: Every donor yielded three CD4 naive, three CD4 memory, two CD8 naive and one CD8 memory plate. General study findings and limits: Sharing across several donors was seen in 4.5% to 6.5% of naive CD4 clonotypes. Though the depth was large, rarefaction showed that sorted-subset sequencing was incomplete. Owing to a small donor count, the genetic and exposure-history diversity represented was limited.

Only in-frame clones appear in the TCRdb table, and some are missing; sequencing was by immunoSEQ multiplex PCR. The sample contains 1,100,000 or so clones, 75% to 85% of which appear only once. The CDR3 spans 14 residues. Germline V gene sequence: CDR1 SGHRS, CDR2 YFSETQ. The specimen was memory CD4+ T cells from PBMCs. Subset: CD45RA-negative fraction. The J gene is TRBJ2-1, the V gene TRBV5-1, with D possibly being TRBD2 (7 bases). This clonotype was sampled from a man in his late teens or twenties in good health. Some clones in this sample may be carry-over from other donors' samples. CDR3 region: CASRLASGGGEQFF. In DNA form, the CDR3 reads TGCGCCAGCAGGTTGGCTAGCGGAGGGGGTGAGCAGTTCTTC.